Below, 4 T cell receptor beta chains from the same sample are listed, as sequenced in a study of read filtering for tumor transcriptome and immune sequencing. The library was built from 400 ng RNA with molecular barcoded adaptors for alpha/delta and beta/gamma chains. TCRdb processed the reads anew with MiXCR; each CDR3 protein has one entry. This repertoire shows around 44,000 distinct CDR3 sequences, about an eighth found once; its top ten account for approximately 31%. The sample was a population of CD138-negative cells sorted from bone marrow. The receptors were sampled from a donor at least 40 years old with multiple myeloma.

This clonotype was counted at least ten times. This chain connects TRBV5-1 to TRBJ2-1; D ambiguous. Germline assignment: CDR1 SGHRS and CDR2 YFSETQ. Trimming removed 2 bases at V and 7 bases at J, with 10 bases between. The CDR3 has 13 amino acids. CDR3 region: CASSLPTGNEQFF. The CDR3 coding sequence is TGCGCCAGCAGCTTACCGACTGGGAATGAGCAGTTCTTC.

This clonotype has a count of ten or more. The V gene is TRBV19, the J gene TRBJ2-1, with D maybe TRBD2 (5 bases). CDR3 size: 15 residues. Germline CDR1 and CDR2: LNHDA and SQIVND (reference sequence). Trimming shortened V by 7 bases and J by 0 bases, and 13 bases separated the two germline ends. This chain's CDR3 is CASTPGIGSYNEQFF. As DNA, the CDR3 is TGTGCCAGTACGCCCGGGATTGGCTCCTACAATGAGCAGTTCTTC.

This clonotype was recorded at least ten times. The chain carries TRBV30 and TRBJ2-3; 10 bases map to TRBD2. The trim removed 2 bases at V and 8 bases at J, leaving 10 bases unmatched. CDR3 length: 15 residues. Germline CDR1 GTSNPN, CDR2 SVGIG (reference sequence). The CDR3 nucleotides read TGTGCCTGGAGTACTAGCGGGACCTACTCGGCTACGCAGTATTTT. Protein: CAWSTSGTYSATQYF.

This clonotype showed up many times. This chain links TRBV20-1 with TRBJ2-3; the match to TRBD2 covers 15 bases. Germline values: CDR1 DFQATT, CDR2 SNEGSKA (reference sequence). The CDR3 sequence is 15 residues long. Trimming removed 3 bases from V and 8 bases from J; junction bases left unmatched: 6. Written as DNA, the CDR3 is TGCAGTGCTAGGCATCCGGGACTAGCGGGAGGTACGCAGTATTTT. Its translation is CSARHPGLAGGTQYF.